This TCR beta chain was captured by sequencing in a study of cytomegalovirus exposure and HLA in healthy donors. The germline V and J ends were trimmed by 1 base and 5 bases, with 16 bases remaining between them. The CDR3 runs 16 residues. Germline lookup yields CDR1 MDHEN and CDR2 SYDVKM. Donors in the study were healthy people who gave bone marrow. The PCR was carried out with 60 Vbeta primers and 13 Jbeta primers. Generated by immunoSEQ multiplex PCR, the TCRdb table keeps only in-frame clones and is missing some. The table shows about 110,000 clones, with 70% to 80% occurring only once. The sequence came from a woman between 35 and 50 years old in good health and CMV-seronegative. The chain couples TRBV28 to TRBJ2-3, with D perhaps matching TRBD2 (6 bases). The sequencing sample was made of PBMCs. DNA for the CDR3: TGTGCCAGCAGTTTATTGAAAAGACTAGTAGGAGATACGCAGTATTTT. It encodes CASSLLKRLVGDTQYF.